Given below is one T cell receptor (beta chain) in context. The V and J ends lost 3 bases and 7 bases, in that order; junction bases with no gene match: 6. The CDR3 is 14 residues long. Looked up from germline, CDR1 is SNHLY and CDR2 is FYNNEI. Clones were sequenced by immunoSEQ multiplex PCR, and TCRdb holds only the in-frame ones, with some missing. Seen here are over 110,000 clones, 88% observed once, and the top ten hold roughly 1.9%. This entry comes from a study of blood T cell repertoires in COVID-19. The sequenced material came from peripheral blood. This TCR was recovered from a man aged 70-80 years with acute or convalescent COVID-19. The V call is TRBV2, the J call TRBJ1-1, with 9 bases that match TRBD1. Here the CDR3 DNA reads TGTGCCAGCAGTGAGAAGGACAGGGGAGGTGAAGCTTTCTTT. The encoded protein is CASSEKDRGGEAFF.